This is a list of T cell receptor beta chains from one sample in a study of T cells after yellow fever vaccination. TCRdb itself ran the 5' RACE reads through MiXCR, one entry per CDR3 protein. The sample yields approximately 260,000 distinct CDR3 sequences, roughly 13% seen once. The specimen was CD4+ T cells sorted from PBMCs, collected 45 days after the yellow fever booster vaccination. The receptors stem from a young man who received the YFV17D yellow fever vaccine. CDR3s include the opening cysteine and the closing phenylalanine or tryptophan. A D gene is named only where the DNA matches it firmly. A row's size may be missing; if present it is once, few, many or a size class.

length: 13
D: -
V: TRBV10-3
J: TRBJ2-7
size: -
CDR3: CALSGTLTGEQYF
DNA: TGTGCCCTGTCCGGGACGTTAACGGGCGAGCAGTACTTC

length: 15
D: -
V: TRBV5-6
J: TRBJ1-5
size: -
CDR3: CASSSYQIGNQPQHF
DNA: TGTGCCAGCAGCTCTTATCAAATTGGCAATCAGCCCCAGCATTTT

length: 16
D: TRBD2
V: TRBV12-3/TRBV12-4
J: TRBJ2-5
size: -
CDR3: CASSSKGLAGGKTQYF
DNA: TGTGCCAGCAGCTCGAAAGGACTAGCGGGAGGAAAGACCCAGTACTTC

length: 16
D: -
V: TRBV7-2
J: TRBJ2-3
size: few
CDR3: CASSLYGRSSTDTQYF
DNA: TGTGCCAGCAGCTTATATGGACGGAGCAGCACAGATACGCAGTATTTT

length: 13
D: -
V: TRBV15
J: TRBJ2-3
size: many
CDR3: CATSTASTDTQYF
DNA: TGTGCCACCAGCACCGCCAGCACAGATACGCAGTATTTT

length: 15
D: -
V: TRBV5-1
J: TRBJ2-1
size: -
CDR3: CASSSGTALSNEQFF
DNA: TGCGCCAGCAGCTCGGGGACTGCCCTCTCCAATGAGCAGTTCTTC

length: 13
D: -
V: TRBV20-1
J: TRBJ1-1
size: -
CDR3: CSASLTARTEAFF
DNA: TGCAGTGCTAGCTTGACAGCGAGGACTGAAGCTTTCTTT

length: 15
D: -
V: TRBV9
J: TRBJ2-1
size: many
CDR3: CASSVGRSSYNEQFF
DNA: TGTGCCAGCAGCGTTGGTCGGAGCTCCTACAATGAGCAGTTCTTC

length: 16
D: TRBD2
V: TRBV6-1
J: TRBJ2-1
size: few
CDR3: CASSPRLAGVLNEQFF
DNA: TGTGCCAGCAGTCCGAGACTAGCGGGAGTTCTGAATGAGCAGTTCTTC

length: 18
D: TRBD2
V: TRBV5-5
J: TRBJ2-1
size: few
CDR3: CASSDRTSGRSSYNEQFF
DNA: TGTGCCAGCAGCGATCGGACTAGCGGGAGGTCTTCCTACAATGAGCAGTTCTTC

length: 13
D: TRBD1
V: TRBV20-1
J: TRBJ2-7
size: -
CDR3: CSARGQGPYEQYF
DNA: TGCAGTGCTAGAGGACAGGGACCCTACGAGCAGTACTTC

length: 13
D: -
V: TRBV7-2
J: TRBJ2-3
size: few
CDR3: CASSTGKGDTQYF
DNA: TGTGCCAGCTCCACGGGCAAGGGAGATACGCAGTATTTT

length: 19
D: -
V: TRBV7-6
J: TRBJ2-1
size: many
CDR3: CASSSIPGSGVGSYNEQFF
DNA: TGTGCCAGCAGCTCCATCCCCGGCTCGGGAGTGGGATCCTACAATGAGCAGTTCTTC

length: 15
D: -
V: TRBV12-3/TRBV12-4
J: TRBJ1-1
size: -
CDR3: CAISLAGGRDTEAFF
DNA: TGTGCCATCAGTTTAGCGGGGGGGCGCGACACTGAAGCTTTCTTT

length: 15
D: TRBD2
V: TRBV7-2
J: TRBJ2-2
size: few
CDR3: CASSSLAGVTGELFF
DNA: TGTGCCAGCAGCTCACTAGCGGGAGTCACCGGGGAGCTGTTTTTT

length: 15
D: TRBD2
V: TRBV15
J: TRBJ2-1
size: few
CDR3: CATSTRLASYNEQFF
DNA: TGTGCCACCAGCACCCGACTAGCCTCCTACAATGAGCAGTTCTTC

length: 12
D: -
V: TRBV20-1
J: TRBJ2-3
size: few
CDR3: CSATQKGHTQYF
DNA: TGCAGTGCTACCCAGAAAGGCCATACGCAGTATTTT

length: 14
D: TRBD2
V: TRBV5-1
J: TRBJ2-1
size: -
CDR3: CASRMGLAGGGPFF
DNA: TGCGCCAGCAGGATGGGACTAGCGGGAGGAGGTCCGTTCTTC

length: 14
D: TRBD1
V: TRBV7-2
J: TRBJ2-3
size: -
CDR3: CASSPQTGADTQYF
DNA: TGTGCCAGCAGCCCTCAGACAGGGGCAGATACGCAGTATTTT

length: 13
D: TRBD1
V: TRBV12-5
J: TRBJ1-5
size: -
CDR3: CASGIRQGQPQHF
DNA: TGTGCTAGTGGTATTAGACAGGGCCAGCCCCAGCATTTT

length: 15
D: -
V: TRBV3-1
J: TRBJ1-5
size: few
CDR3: CASSRDPNSRQPQHF
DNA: TGTGCCAGCAGTCGGGACCCAAATTCACGACAGCCCCAGCATTTT

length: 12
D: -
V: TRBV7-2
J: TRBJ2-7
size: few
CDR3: CASSLYIYEQYF
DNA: TGTGCCAGCAGCTTATACATCTACGAGCAGTACTTC

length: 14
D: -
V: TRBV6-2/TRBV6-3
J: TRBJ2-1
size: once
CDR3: CASSYPDHYNEQFF
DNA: TGTGCCAGCAGTTACCCCGACCACTACAATGAGCAGTTCTTC

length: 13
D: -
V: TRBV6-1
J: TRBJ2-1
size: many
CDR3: CASRALRGSEQFF
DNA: TGTGCCAGCAGAGCCTTAAGGGGGTCTGAGCAGTTCTTC

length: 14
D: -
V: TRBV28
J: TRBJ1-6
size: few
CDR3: CASTASGVWSPLHF
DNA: TGTGCCAGCACAGCTTCAGGGGTTTGGTCACCCCTCCACTTT

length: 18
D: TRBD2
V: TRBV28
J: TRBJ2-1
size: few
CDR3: CASSLGGAGGFRYNEQFF
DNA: TGTGCCAGCAGTCTAGGGGGCGCGGGAGGGTTTAGATACAATGAGCAGTTCTTC

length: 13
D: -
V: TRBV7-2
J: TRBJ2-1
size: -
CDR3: CASSLITENEQFF
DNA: TGTGCCAGCAGCTTAATAACGGAGAATGAGCAGTTCTTC

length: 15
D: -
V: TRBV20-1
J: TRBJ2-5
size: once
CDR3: CSATRSGASQETQYF
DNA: TGCAGTGCCACCCGGTCGGGAGCCTCTCAAGAGACCCAGTACTTC

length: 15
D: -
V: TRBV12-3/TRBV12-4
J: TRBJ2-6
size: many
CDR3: CASSLGGAGANVLTF
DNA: TGTGCCAGCAGCTTAGGGGGGGCTGGGGCCAACGTCCTGACTTTC

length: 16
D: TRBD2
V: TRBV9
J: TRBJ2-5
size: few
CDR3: CASSVRASGPQETQYF
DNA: TGTGCCAGCAGCGTACGGGCTAGCGGGCCACAAGAGACCCAGTACTTC

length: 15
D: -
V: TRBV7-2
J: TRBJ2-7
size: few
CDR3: CASSLDRSGSGEQYF
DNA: TGTGCCAGCAGCTTAGACCGGTCGGGGTCTGGCGAGCAGTACTTC

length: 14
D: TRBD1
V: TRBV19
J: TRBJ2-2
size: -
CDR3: CASSAGGNTGELFF
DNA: TGTGCCAGTAGTGCAGGGGGGAACACCGGGGAGCTGTTTTTT

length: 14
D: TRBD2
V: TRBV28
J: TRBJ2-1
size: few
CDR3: CASSPGLAGREQFF
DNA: TGTGCCAGCAGTCCCGGACTAGCGGGACGGGAGCAGTTCTTC